A selection of T cell receptor beta chains follows, all from one sample in a study of cytomegalovirus exposure and HLA in healthy donors. TCRdb's copy holds only in-frame clones and misses some; the assay was immunoSEQ multiplex PCR. The data contain about 250,000 clones, more than 75% of them seen just once; the ten biggest clones take up about 2.5%. Sequenced material: PBMCs. The origin of the receptors is a man aged 18 to 30 in good health and CMV-seronegative. Each CDR3 is given with its conserved first and last residue. The D gene is left open where the match is weak. Not all rows give a size; the values are once, few, many and, for expanded clones, a class.

NA,NA,TRBV18,TRBJ2-5,CASSTGGASQETQYF,TGTGCCAGCTCCACCGGAGGGGCCTCCCAAGAGACCCAGTACTTC
NA,TRBD1,TRBV29-1,TRBJ2-3,CSVEEGRGYGTDTQYF,TGCAGCGTTGAAGAGGGCAGGGGGTACGGCACAGATACGCAGTATTTT
NA,TRBD2,TRBV4-2,TRBJ2-1,CASSQETASGTYNEQFF,TGTGCCAGCAGCCAAGAAACTGCTAGCGGAACCTACAATGAGCAGTTCTTC
NA,NA,TRBV6-5,TRBJ2-2,CASSFAAGELFF,TGTGCCAGCAGTTTTGCGGCCGGGGAGCTGTTTTTT
NA,NA,TRBV28,TRBJ1-5,CASRRPRTVYSNQPQHF,TGTGCCAGCAGGCGCCCTCGGACAGTTTATAGCAATCAGCCCCAGCATTTT
NA,TRBD1,TRBV5-6,TRBJ2-7,CASSLVGQGAREQYF,TGTGCCAGCAGCTTGGTGGGACAGGGGGCGCGGGAGCAGTACTTC
NA,NA,TRBV21-1,TRBJ2-7,CASSKGEAPRPSSYEQYF,TGTGCCAGCAGCAAAGGGGAGGCGCCTAGACCGAGCTCCTACGAGCAGTACTTC
NA,NA,TRBV5-4,TRBJ1-6,CASSPIEARTPLHF,TGTGCCAGCAGCCCCATTGAGGCCCGGACACCCCTCCACTTT
NA,TRBD1,TRBV10-3,TRBJ1-2,CAISENRGGGYTF,TGTGCCATCAGTGAGAACAGGGGTGGTGGCTACACCTTC
once,NA,TRBV25-1,TRBJ2-5,CASSRLTSTQETQYF,TGTGCCAGCAGTAGACTGACGTCGACGCAAGAGACCCAGTACTTC
NA,NA,TRBV6-5,TRBJ2-7,CASRGSTYEQYF,TGTGCCAGCCGGGGGTCTACCTACGAGCAGTACTTC
NA,NA,TRBV19,TRBJ1-2,CASSLGHYYGYTF,TGTGCCAGTAGTCTAGGACACTACTATGGCTACACCTTC
once,TRBD2,TRBV9,TRBJ2-7,CASSVAAGVRYEQYF,TGTGCCAGCAGCGTAGCAGCGGGAGTTAGATACGAGCAGTACTTC
once,NA,TRBV20-1,TRBJ2-1,CSALNNEQFF,TGCAGTGCCTTAAACAATGAGCAGTTCTTC
NA,NA,TRBV2,TRBJ2-7,CASSSPRGNEQYF,TGTGCCAGCAGTTCACCTCGGGGTAACGAGCAGTACTTC
NA,NA,TRBV11-2,TRBJ2-7,CASSSYLGGQSYEQYF,TGTGCCAGCAGCTCCTATCTTGGGGGCCAGTCCTACGAGCAGTACTTC